The source of this T cell receptor (beta chain) is a study of blood T cell repertoires in COVID-19. Background on the study: Collection of acute and convalescent COVID-19 samples took place in the United States, Italy and Spain. The analysed material was cDNA or gDNA that came from T cells, B-cell-depleted T cells, or PBMCs.

Participant ages covered about 18 to 95 years across 24 US areas. The germline V gene encodes CDR1 MGHRA and CDR2 YSYEKL. There are 15 residues in the CDR3. V gave up 1 base and J gave up 9 bases; unmatched junction bases: 5. Per the original methods: Amplification of reference gene primers was used by the study to estimate nucleated cell counts. Assay used: immunoSEQ multiplex PCR; TCRdb lists only in-frame clones, some missing. That table gives V, J and clone size, and the DNA gave D and trimming. The sample lists hundreds of thousands of clones, around 88% seen once, with over 12% in the top ten. This TCR derives from a woman between 45 and 65 years old with acute COVID-19. The V and J genes are TRBV4-1 and TRBJ2-1; TRBD2 aligns across 11 bases. The sequenced sample was PBMCs or T cells enriched from blood (not recorded which). The CDR3 DNA follows: TGCGCCAGCAGCCAAGTACTAGCGGGAGAGGGTGAGCAGTTCTTC. It yields the protein CASSQVLAGEGEQFF.